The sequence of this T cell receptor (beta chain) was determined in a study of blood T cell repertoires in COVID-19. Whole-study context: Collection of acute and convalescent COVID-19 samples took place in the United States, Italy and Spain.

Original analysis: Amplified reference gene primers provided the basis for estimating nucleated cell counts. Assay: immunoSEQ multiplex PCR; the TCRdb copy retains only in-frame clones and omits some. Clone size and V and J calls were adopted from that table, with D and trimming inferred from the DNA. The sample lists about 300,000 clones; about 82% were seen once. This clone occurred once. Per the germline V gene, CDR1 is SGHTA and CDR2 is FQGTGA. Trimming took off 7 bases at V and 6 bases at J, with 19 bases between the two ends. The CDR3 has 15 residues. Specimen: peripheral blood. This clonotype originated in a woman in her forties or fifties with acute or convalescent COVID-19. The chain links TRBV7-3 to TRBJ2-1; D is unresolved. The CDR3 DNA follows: TGTGCCAGCACCCCCTACCCCCGAGAGAGCAATGAGCAGTTCTTC. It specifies CASTPYPRESNEQFF.